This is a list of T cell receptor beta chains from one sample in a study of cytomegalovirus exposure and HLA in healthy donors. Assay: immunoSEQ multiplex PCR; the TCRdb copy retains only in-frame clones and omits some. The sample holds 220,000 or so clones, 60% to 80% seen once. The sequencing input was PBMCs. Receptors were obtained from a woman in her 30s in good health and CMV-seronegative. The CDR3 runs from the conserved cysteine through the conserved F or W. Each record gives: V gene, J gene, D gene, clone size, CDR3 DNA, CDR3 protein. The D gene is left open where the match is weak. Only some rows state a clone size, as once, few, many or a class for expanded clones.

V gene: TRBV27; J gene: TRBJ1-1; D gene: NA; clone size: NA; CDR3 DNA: TGTGCCAGCAGCATTACAGGGATGGGTGAAGCTTTCTTT; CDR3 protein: CASSITGMGEAFF
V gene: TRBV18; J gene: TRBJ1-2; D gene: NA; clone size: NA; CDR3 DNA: TGTGCCAGCTCACCTACAGGGATCGGCTATGGCTACACCTTC; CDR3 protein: CASSPTGIGYGYTF
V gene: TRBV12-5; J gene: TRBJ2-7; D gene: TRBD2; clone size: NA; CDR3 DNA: TGTGCTAGTGGCCCCCCCGGGACTAGCTTGTGGTACGAGCAGTACTTC; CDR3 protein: CASGPPGTSLWYEQYF
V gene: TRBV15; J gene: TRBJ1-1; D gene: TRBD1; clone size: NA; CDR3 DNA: TGTGCCACGAGAGGGGGCGCGAAAAGGAACACTGAAGCTTTCTTT; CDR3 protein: CATRGGAKRNTEAFF
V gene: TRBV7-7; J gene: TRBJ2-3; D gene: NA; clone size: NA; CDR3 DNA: TGTGCTAGCAGCCCCCTGACGGGGGGCCTAGATACGCAGTATTTT; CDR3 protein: CASSPLTGGLDTQYF
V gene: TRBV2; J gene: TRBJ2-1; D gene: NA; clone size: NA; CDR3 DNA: TGTGCCAGCAGGCTAGAGAACTACAATGAGCAGTTCTTC; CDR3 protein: CASRLENYNEQFF
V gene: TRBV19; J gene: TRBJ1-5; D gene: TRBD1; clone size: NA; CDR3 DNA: TGTGCCAGTAGTAGGGACAGGGAAGGGGCTCAGCCCCAGCATTTT; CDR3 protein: CASSRDREGAQPQHF
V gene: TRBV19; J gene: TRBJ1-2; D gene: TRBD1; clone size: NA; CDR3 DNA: TGTGCCAGTAACCCGGGACAGGGAAACTATGGCTACACCTTC; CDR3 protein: CASNPGQGNYGYTF
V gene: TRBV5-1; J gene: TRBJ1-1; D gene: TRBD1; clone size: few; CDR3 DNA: TGCGCCAGCAGCTTGAGGGGGCGCACTGAAGCTTTCTTT; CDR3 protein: CASSLRGRTEAFF
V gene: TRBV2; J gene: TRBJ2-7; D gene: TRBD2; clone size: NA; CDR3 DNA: TGTGCCAGCAGTGACAGGGGGGGACTAGCGAACTACGAGCAGTACTTC; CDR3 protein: CASSDRGGLANYEQYF
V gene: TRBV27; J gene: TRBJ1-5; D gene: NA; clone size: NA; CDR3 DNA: TGTGCCAGCAGTTTTGACGGGGTGGGGGGTCAGCCCCAGCATTTT; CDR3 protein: CASSFDGVGGQPQHF
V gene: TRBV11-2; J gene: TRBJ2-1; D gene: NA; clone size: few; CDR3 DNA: TGTGCTGGGGGGGCGACCGGAGACCGGAATGAGCAGTTCTTC; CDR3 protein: CAGGATGDRNEQFF
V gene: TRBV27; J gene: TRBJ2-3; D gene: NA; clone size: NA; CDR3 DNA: TGTGCCAGCAGTTTACAACTAGGAACAGATACGCAGTATTTT; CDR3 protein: CASSLQLGTDTQYF
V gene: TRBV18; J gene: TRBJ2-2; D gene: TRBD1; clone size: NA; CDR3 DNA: TGTGCCAGCTCCCTAAAGGGGACAGGGACGAACACCGGGGAGCTGTTTTTT; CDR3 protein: CASSLKGTGTNTGELFF
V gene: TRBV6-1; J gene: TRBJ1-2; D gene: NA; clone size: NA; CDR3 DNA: TGTGCCAGCAGTTCTACAGGAGACTCTGGCTACACCTTC; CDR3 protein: CASSSTGDSGYTF
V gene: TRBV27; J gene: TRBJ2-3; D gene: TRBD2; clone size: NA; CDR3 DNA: TGTGCCAGCAGCCGACTAGCGGGGGGGCGAGGAAGCACAGATACGCAGTATTTT; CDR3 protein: CASSRLAGGRGSTDTQYF
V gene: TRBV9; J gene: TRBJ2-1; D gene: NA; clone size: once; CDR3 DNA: TGTGCCAGCAGCGTAGACGGGGGCTCCTACAATGAGCAGTTCTTC; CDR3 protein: CASSVDGGSYNEQFF
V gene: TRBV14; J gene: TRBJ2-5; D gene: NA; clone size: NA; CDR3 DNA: TGTGCCAGCAGCCAAGAGACTGTGCCGTGGGAGACCCAGTACTTC; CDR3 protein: CASSQETVPWETQYF
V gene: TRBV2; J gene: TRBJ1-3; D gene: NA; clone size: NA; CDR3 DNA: TGTGCCAGCAGTGAAGCTCAGGCCGACTCTGGAAACACCATATATTTT; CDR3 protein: CASSEAQADSGNTIYF
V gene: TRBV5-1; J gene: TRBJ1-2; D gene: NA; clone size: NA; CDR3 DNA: TGCGCCAGCAGCTTGCCGGGAGGAGGCTACACCTTC; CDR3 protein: CASSLPGGGYTF
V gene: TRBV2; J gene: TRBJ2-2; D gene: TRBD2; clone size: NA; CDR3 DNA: TGTGCCAGCAGTGAGGAACTAGCGGGAGTGGTCGGGGAGCTGTTTTTT; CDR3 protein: CASSEELAGVVGELFF
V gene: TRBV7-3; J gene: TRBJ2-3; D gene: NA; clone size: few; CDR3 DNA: TGTGCCAGCAGCCTCAGTACGCCAGATACGCAGTATTTT; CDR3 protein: CASSLSTPDTQYF
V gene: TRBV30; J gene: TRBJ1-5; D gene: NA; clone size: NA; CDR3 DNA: TGTGCCTGGAGTGGACAGAACAATCAGCCCCAGCATTTT; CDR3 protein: CAWSGQNNQPQHF